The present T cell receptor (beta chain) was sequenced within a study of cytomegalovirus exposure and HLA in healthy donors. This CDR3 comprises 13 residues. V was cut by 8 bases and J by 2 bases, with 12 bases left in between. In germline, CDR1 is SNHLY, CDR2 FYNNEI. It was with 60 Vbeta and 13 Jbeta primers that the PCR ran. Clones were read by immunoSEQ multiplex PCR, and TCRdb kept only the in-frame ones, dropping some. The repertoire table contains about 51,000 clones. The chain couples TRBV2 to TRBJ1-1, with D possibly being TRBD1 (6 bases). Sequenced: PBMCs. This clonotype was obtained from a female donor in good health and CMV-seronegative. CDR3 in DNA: TGTGCCAGCCTCTCCAGGGGAAACACTGAAGCTTTCTTT. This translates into CASLSRGNTEAFF.